These 3 T cell receptor beta chains share one sample of origin, sequenced in a study of T cells after yellow fever vaccination. Via MiXCR, TCRdb re-called the 5' RACE reads, giving one row per CDR3 protein. This table has about 220,000 distinct CDR3 sequences, under 3.5% appearing once. This sample comprised CD4+ T cells sorted from PBMCs, obtained 10 days after the yellow fever booster vaccination. These receptor sequences come from a man aged 18 to 30 who received the YFV17D yellow fever vaccine.

This clonotype was seen many times. In DNA form, the CDR3 reads TGCAGTGCCAGAAGCGGGATCCCGGGCAATGAGCAGTTCTTC. It encodes CSARSGIPGNEQFF. The chain employs TRBV20-1 and TRBJ2-1, with TRBD2 identical over 7 bases. V lost 6 bases and J lost 6; bases outside the gene matches: 11. The CDR3 is 14 amino acids. In germline, CDR1 is DFQATT, CDR2 SNEGSKA (reference sequence).

This rearrangement joins TRBV5-1 to TRBJ1-2, with 7 bases matching TRBD1. The J segment lost 6 bases and the V segment lost 4 bases, leaving 12 bases of the junction unmatched. The germline V gene encodes CDR1 SGHRS and CDR2 YFSETQ. The CDR3 covers 15 residues. The CDR3 protein is CASSPGDREAHGYTF. As DNA, the CDR3 is TGCGCCAGCAGCCCGGGAGACAGGGAGGCCCATGGCTACACCTTC.

This clonotype was counted many times. The chain carries TRBV9 and TRBJ2-2; D unclear. This CDR3 is built from 15 residues. CDR1 and CDR2 from the germline V gene are SGDLS and YYNGEE. Trimming stripped 0 bases from V and 1 base from J, with 7 bases between. CDR3 bases: TGTGCCAGCAGCGTAGTTCCTGGGAACACCGGGGAGCTGTTTTTT. Translated: CASSVVPGNTGELFF.